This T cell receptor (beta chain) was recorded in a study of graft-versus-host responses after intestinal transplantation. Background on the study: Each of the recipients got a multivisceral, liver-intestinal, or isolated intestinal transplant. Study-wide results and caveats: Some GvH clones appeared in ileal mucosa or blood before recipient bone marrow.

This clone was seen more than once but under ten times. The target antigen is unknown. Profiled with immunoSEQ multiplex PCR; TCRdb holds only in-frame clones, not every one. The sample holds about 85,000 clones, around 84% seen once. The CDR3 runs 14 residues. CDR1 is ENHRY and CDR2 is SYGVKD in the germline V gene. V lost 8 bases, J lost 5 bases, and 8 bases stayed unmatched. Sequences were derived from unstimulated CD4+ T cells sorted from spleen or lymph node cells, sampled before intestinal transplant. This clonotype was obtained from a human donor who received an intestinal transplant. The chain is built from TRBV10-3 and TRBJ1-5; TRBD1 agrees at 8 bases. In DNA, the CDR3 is TGTGCCATCGGACCCGACAGGGGAGATCAGCCCCAGCATTTT. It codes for CAIGPDRGDQPQHF.